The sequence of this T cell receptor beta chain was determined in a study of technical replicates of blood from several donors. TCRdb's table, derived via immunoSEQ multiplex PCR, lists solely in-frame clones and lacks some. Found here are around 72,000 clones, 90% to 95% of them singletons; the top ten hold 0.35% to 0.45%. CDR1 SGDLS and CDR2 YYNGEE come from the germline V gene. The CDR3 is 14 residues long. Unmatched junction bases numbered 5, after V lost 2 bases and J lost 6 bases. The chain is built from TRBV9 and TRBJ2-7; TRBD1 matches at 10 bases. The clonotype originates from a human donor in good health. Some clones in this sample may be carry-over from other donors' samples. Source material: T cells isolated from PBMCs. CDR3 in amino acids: CASSVSGTGVEQYF. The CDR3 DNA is TGTGCCAGCAGCGTTTCCGGGACAGGGGTCGAGCAGTACTTC. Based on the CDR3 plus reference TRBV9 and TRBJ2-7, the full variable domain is DSGVTQTPKHLITATGQRVTLRCSPRSGDLSVYWYQQSLDQGLQFLIQYYNGEERAKGNILERFSAQQFPDLHSELNLSSLELGDSALYFCASSVSGTGVEQYFGPGTRLTVT.